Listed below are T cell receptor beta chains from one sample, sequenced in a study of T cells after yellow fever vaccination. TCRdb reanalysed the 5' RACE reads using MiXCR and keeps one entry per CDR3 protein. The table records roughly 170,000 distinct CDR3 sequences, roughly 6.2% of them present only once. The sample was CD4+ T cells sorted from PBMCs, taken on the day of the first yellow fever vaccination. The receptors come from a man between 18 and 29 years old who received the YFV17D yellow fever vaccine. The CDR3 runs from the conserved cysteine through the conserved F or W. The D gene is left open where the match is weak. Clone size is shown for a subset of rows, as once, few, many or a class of expanded clone.

size,length,D,V,J,DNA,CDR3
NA,14,NA,TRBV6-5,TRBJ1-6,TGTGCCAGCAGCCTCGGGGGGGTTCGTTCACCCCTCCACTTT,CASSLGGVRSPLHF
NA,13,NA,TRBV4-1,TRBJ2-1,TGCGCCAGCAGCCAGCCGCTTGCCCTTGAGCAGTTCTTC,CASSQPLALEQFF
few,15,TRBD1,TRBV5-1,TRBJ2-7,TGCGCCAGCAGCTTGCGGGACAGGGAGGACTACGAGCAGTACTTC,CASSLRDREDYEQYF
many,14,NA,TRBV5-5,TRBJ1-1,TGTGCCAGCAGCTTGGGAGGGCTGTACACTGAAGCTTTCTTT,CASSLGGLYTEAFF
NA,14,TRBD1,TRBV5-1,TRBJ1-1,TGCGCCAGCAGCTTGGAGGGACAGGGCACTGAAGCTTTCTTT,CASSLEGQGTEAFF
NA,14,NA,TRBV19,TRBJ1-5,TGTGCCAGTACCTCACAGGGTCGGGATCAGCCCCAGCATTTT,CASTSQGRDQPQHF
many,15,NA,TRBV9,TRBJ1-1,TGTGCCAGCAGCGTTGATTCCATTTGGAACACTGAAGCTTTCTTT,CASSVDSIWNTEAFF
NA,14,TRBD1,TRBV7-8,TRBJ1-2,TGTGCCAGCAGCTTAGTGGACAGGGATTATGGCTACACCTTC,CASSLVDRDYGYTF
few,16,TRBD1,TRBV7-9,TRBJ1-5,TGTGCCAGCAGCTCCGGCGGGGGGACAGCGCATCAGCCCCAGCATTTT,CASSSGGGTAHQPQHF
many,15,NA,TRBV5-1,TRBJ2-3,TGCGCCAGCAGCATTGGTCTGACCCGGGGGGATACGCAGTATTTT,CASSIGLTRGDTQYF
few,13,NA,TRBV18,TRBJ2-5,TGTGCCAGCTCACGAGAGGTGACAGAGACCCAGTACTTC,CASSREVTETQYF
many,16,NA,TRBV7-2,TRBJ1-3,TGTGCCAGCAGCTTCGGACAGAGCAACTCTGGAAACACCATATATTTT,CASSFGQSNSGNTIYF
NA,11,TRBD1,TRBV20-1,TRBJ2-1,TGCAGTGCTAGAGCCCCGGGACAGGGGGTCTTC,CSARAPGQGVF
many,19,TRBD2,TRBV5-1,TRBJ2-1,TGCGCCAGCAGCAGTCTGGGGGTAGCGGGGGGCCAGTCCTACAATGAGCAGTTCTTC,CASSSLGVAGGQSYNEQFF
many,16,TRBD2,TRBV15,TRBJ2-3,TGTGCCACCAGCGGGAGACTAGCGGGGGACACAGATACGCAGTATTTT,CATSGRLAGDTDTQYF
few,13,NA,TRBV7-2,TRBJ2-1,TGTGCCAGCAGCTTAAATGCGGCCAATTCCCAGTTCTTC,CASSLNAANSQFF
few,14,TRBD1,TRBV28,TRBJ2-2,TGTGCCAGTATAACAGGGGCACCCGGGGGGGAGCTGTTTTTT,CASITGAPGGELFF
many,13,NA,TRBV5-6,TRBJ2-2,TGCGCCAGCAGCTTGGTAGACACCGGGGAGCTGTTTTTT,CASSLVDTGELFF
NA,15,TRBD2,TRBV7-2,TRBJ2-5,TGTGCCAGCAGGCTAGCGGGGGGGCCGGGAGAGACCCAGTACTTC,CASRLAGGPGETQYF
NA,16,TRBD1,TRBV4-3,TRBJ1-2,TGCGCCAGCAGCCAAGATCACGGGACCGGGACAGTCGGCTACACCTTC,CASSQDHGTGTVGYTF
few,16,TRBD1,TRBV3-1,TRBJ1-6,TGTGCCAGCAGCCCGACTTACAGGGGAAGCAATTCACCCCTCCACTTT,CASSPTYRGSNSPLHF
NA,17,TRBD2,TRBV7-8,TRBJ2-7,TGTGCCAGCAGCTTAGGGGGTACCGGGACTAGGGCGTACGAGCAGTACTTC,CASSLGGTGTRAYEQYF